The TCR beta chain described here comes from a study of cytomegalovirus exposure and HLA in healthy donors. Primers included in the PCR were 60 Vbeta and 13 Jbeta primers. Method: immunoSEQ multiplex PCR; TCRdb's copy keeps in-frame clones and lacks some. The sample holds 100,000 to 150,000 clones, 73% seen once. CDR3 length: 15 residues. Germline trimming cut 6 bases from V and 4 bases from J; bases unmatched to any gene: 9. CDR1 is SGHRS and CDR2 is YFSETQ in the germline V gene. This receptor was obtained from a woman aged 40 to 50 in good health and CMV-seronegative. The sample comprised PBMCs. The chain has TRBV5-1 and TRBJ2-3, with 9 bases matching TRBD1. The CDR3: CASTLRGQGPDTQYF. As DNA, the CDR3 is TGCGCCAGCACCCTTAGGGGACAGGGTCCAGATACGCAGTATTTT.